Shown below are 30 T cell receptor beta chains from a single sample sequenced in a study of blood T cell repertoires in COVID-19. Using immunoSEQ multiplex PCR, the repertoire was profiled, and TCRdb retains in-frame clones only, with some absent. The data show 150,000 to 200,000 clones, 82% seen once. The specimen was peripheral blood. Receptors were obtained from an older woman with acute or convalescent COVID-19.

This rearrangement joins TRBV5-4 to TRBJ1-4, with 9 bases aligning to TRBD1. The CDR3 contains 15 residues. V shed 4 bases and J 8 bases; nucleotides not matched to a gene: 9. Germline V gene sequence: CDR1 SGHNT, CDR2 YYREEE (reference sequence). The CDR3 is CASSAKQGAFEKLFF. In nucleotides, the CDR3 is TGTGCCAGCAGCGCAAAACAGGGGGCGTTCGAAAAACTGTTTTTT.

This chain joins TRBV2 and TRBJ2-2; D not certain. The V gene lost 2 bases and the J gene lost 0 bases, with 7 bases spanning the gap. Germline CDR1 SNHLY, CDR2 FYNNEI. The CDR3 has 15 amino acids. The CDR3 region has the DNA TGTGCCAGCAGTGAAAACAGCCCGAACACCGGGGAGCTGTTTTTT. Translating gives CASSENSPNTGELFF.

The chain carries TRBV4-1 and TRBJ2-1, with D perhaps TRBD2 (5 bases). This CDR3 has 16 residues. Germline values: CDR1 MGHRA, CDR2 YSYEKL. Trimming left V 1 base short and J 3 bases short, with 13 bases between. CDR3 residues: CASSQAARALYNEQFF. In DNA form, the CDR3 reads TGCGCCAGCAGCCAAGCCGCGAGGGCCCTCTACAATGAGCAGTTCTTC.

V is TRBV5-4 and J is TRBJ1-2; D perhaps matches TRBD1 (6 bases). This CDR3 has 14 residues. The V gene lost 4 bases and the J gene lost 5 bases, with 15 bases spanning the gap. The germline gives CDR1 SGHNT, CDR2 YYREEE (reference sequence). The CDR3 nucleotides are TGTGCCAGCAGCCCAGACAGGAACCCTTATGGCTACACCTTC. It yields the protein CASSPDRNPYGYTF.

The chain couples TRBV7-6 to TRBJ2-3, with D tentatively TRBD2 (6 bases). CDR1 and CDR2 (germline): SGHVS, FNYEAQ. V lost 1 base to trimming and J lost 0 bases, with 11 bases between them. The CDR3 spans 16 residues. This chain's CDR3 is CASSLVPSGSTDTQYF. In DNA form, the CDR3 reads TGTGCCAGCAGCTTAGTACCCAGCGGGAGCACAGATACGCAGTATTTT.

The chain carries TRBV5-4 and TRBJ2-7, with 8 bases fitting TRBD2. The germline gives CDR1 SGHNT, CDR2 YYREEE (reference sequence). V lost 5 bases and J lost 2; bases outside the gene matches: 9. The CDR3 is made up of 15 amino acids. In DNA, the CDR3 is TGTGCCAGCAGTCCAGTAGCGGGGCTTACCTACGAGCAGTACTTC. Amino acid sequence: CASSPVAGLTYEQYF. The whole variable domain, remainder taken from reference TRBV5-4 and TRBJ2-7, is ETGVTQSPTHLIKTRGQQVTLRCSSQSGHNTVSWYQQALGQGPQFIFQYYREEENGRGNFPPRFSGLQFPNYSSELNVNALELDDSALYLCASSPVAGLTYEQYFGPGTRLTVT.

This clone was seen once. This chain uses TRBV19 with TRBJ1-1; possibly TRBD1 for D (5 bases). Looked up from germline, CDR1 is LNHDA and CDR2 is SQIVND (reference sequence). Between the trimmed V and J ends, which lost 5 bases and 1 base, there was a span of 14 bases. The CDR3 contains 15 residues. The CDR3 region is CASSVTGTENTEAFF. The CDR3 DNA follows: TGTGCCAGTAGTGTCACAGGCACCGAGAACACTGAAGCTTTCTTT.

This chain joins TRBV5-6 and TRBJ1-1, with 7 bases lining up with TRBD1. This CDR3 is 13 amino acids long. Germline V gene data show CDR1 as SGHDT and CDR2 as YYEEEE. V was pared by 3 bases and J by 8 bases, with 7 bases of the junction left unmatched. The CDR3 coding sequence is TGTGCCAGCAGCTGGACTACAGGGGCGGAAGCTTTCTTT. Translating gives CASSWTTGAEAFF.

The rearrangement uses TRBV19 and TRBJ2-7, with TRBD1 identical over 8 bases. This CDR3 region has 15 residues. V dropped 5 bases and J dropped 3; count of bases not matched to a gene: 9. Looked up from germline, CDR1 is LNHDA and CDR2 is SQIVND (reference sequence). CDR3 residues: CASSPTRGQGYEQYF. The DNA for the CDR3 is TGTGCCAGTAGTCCGACTCGAGGACAGGGCTACGAGCAGTACTTC.

The chain has TRBV7-9 and TRBJ2-7, with 7 bases fitting TRBD1. There are 15 residues in the CDR3. V lost 5 bases to trimming and J lost 0 bases; unmatched junction nucleotides: 7. Germline-derived CDR1 and CDR2 are SEHNR and FQNEAQ (reference sequence). The CDR3 loop is CASSLGQPSSYEQYF. The CDR3 DNA reads as TGTGCCAGCAGCCTGGGACAGCCAAGCTCCTACGAGCAGTACTTC.

This chain uses TRBV2 with TRBJ1-5; maybe TRBD1 (6 bases). Germline assignment: CDR1 SNHLY and CDR2 FYNNEI. The ends were cut back, 3 bases at V and 7 bases at J, with 13 bases in the middle. The CDR3 covers 14 residues. The CDR3 here is CASSERGAGQPQHF. CDR3 coding DNA: TGTGCCAGCAGTGAGCGGGGGGCTGGCCAGCCCCAGCATTTT. The full variable domain, with the rest looked up from reference TRBV2 and TRBJ1-5, is EPEVTQTPSHQVTQMGQEVILRCVPISNHLYFYWYRQILGQKVEFLVSFYNNEISEKSEIFDDQFSVERPDGSNFTLKIRSTKLEDSAMYFCASSERGAGQPQHFGDGTRLSIL.

The rearrangement joins TRBV5-1 to TRBJ2-5; 7 bases are a match to TRBD1. The germline V gene encodes CDR1 SGHRS and CDR2 YFSETQ. V dropped 0 bases and J dropped 5; count of bases not matched to a gene: 10. The CDR3 consists of 16 residues. The CDR3 loop reads CASSLGGRQGVETQYF. DNA of the CDR3: TGCGCCAGCAGCTTGGGCGGTCGGCAGGGGGTCGAGACCCAGTACTTC.

This chain uses TRBV7-8 with TRBJ1-2; D might be TRBD1 (5 bases). CDR1 and CDR2 (germline): SGHVS, FQNEAQ. CDR3 length equals 14 residues. Deletions cut 5 bases from V and 0 bases from J, with 10 bases between. CDR3 loop: CASSREGPNYGYTF. The CDR3 region has the DNA TGTGCCAGCAGCCGGGAGGGACCTAACTATGGCTACACCTTC.

The genes are TRBV24-1 and TRBJ2-1; D possibly corresponds to TRBD1 (5 bases). V was shortened by 2 bases and J by 0 bases, with 10 bases between the two germline ends. Germline loops: CDR1 KGHDR, CDR2 SFDVKD. The CDR3 has 16 residues. The CDR3 region has the DNA TGTGCCACCAGTGATTGGGCAGGGTTCTCCTACAATGAGCAGTTCTTC. It encodes CATSDWAGFSYNEQFF.

This clone appeared a few times. The rearrangement joins TRBV28 to TRBJ1-4, with 10 bases lining up with TRBD1. Germline V CDR1 and CDR2: MDHEN, SYDVKM. The CDR3 is 15 amino acids. The J segment lost 7 bases and the V segment lost 3 bases, leaving 5 bases of the junction unmatched. In nucleotides, the CDR3 is TGTGCCAGCAGTTTGGAGACAGGGGGCTTTGAAAAACTGTTTTTT. Its translation is CASSLETGGFEKLFF. Filled out from reference TRBV28 and TRBJ1-4, the complete variable domain reads DVKVTQSSRYLVKRTGEKVFLECVQDMDHENMFWYRQDPGLGLRLIYFSYDVKMKEKGDIPEGYSVSREKKERFSLILESASTNQTSMYLCASSLETGGFEKLFFGSGTQLSVL.

The genes are TRBV27 and TRBJ2-1; perhaps TRBD2 as D (6 bases). Trimming took off 5 bases at V and 2 bases at J, with 16 bases between the two ends. The CDR3 is 16 residues long. Looked up from germline, CDR1 is MNHEY and CDR2 is SMNVEV (reference sequence). The CDR3: CASSLARGGPYNEQFF. The CDR3 coding sequence is TGTGCCAGCAGTCTAGCCCGGGGAGGACCCTACAATGAGCAGTTCTTC.

This clone was seen once. This chain joins TRBV9 and TRBJ2-3, with TRBD2 matching over 10 bases. The CDR3 runs to 14 residues. V was clipped by 3 bases and J by 4 bases; unmatched bases: 2. Germline loops: CDR1 SGDLS, CDR2 YYNGEE. CDR3 sequence (DNA): TGTGCCAGCAGCGCTAGCGGGGGCCCAGATACGCAGTATTTT. The encoded protein is CASSASGGPDTQYF. The variable domain in full, with the rest retrieved from reference TRBV9 and TRBJ2-3, is DSGVTQTPKHLITATGQRVTLRCSPRSGDLSVYWYQQSLDQGLQFLIQYYNGEERAKGNILERFSAQQFPDLHSELNLSSLELGDSALYFCASSASGGPDTQYFGPGTRLTVL.

The chain recombines TRBV2 with TRBJ1-2, with D uncertain. V lost 3 bases to trimming and J lost 2 bases, with 7 bases between them. Germline CDR1 reads SNHLY; CDR2 reads FYNNEI. CDR3 length equals 13 residues. The CDR3 coding sequence is TGTGCCAGCAGTGACTGGCAGAACTATGGCTACACCTTC. As protein: CASSDWQNYGYTF.

This sequence joins TRBV10-3 and TRBJ2-1; 10 bases are a match to TRBD2. Germline V gives CDR1 ENHRY, CDR2 SYGVKD. With 4 bases clipped from V and 6 bases from J, the junction kept 6 bases outside the gene matches. The CDR3 spans 15 residues. CDR3 in amino acids: CAISGSGRAPNEQFF. The CDR3 DNA is TGTGCCATCAGTGGAAGCGGGAGGGCGCCCAATGAGCAGTTCTTC.

V and J are TRBV30 and TRBJ2-2, with 7 nucleotides matching TRBD2. The CDR3 is made up of 16 amino acids. The germline gives CDR1 GTSNPN, CDR2 SVGIG (reference sequence). Unmatched junction bases numbered 14, after V lost 4 bases and J lost 6 bases. CDR3 nucleotide sequence: TGTGCCTGGAATTTGGCGGGAGAGTTTCCCCCCGGGGAGCTGTTTTTT. Its translation: CAWNLAGEFPPGELFF. Supplemented by reference TRBV30 and TRBJ2-2, the full variable domain reads SQTIHQWPATLVQPVGSPLSLECTVEGTSNPNLYWYRQAAGRGLQLLFYSVGIGQISSEVPQNLSASRPQDRQFILSSKKLLLSDSGFYLCAWNLAGEFPPGELFFGEGSRLTVL.

V is TRBV7-2 and J is TRBJ2-1; 10 bases are a match to TRBD2. V lost 4 bases to trimming and J lost 7 bases; unmatched junction nucleotides: 16. Per germline, CDR1 SGHTA and CDR2 FQGNSA. The CDR3 is 18 amino acids. CDR3 in DNA: TGTGCCAGCAGCTCGACCTCGACTCAGCGGGGGGGCAGGAATGAGCAGTTCTTC. This translates into CASSSTSTQRGGRNEQFF.

V and J are TRBV3-1 (or the pseudogene TRBV3-2) and TRBJ1-1; possible D gene TRBD1, 5 bases. CDR3 size: 18 residues. V lost 0 bases and J 2 bases, leaving 19 bases between the germline ends. The germline gives CDR1 LGHDT, CDR2 YNNKEL (reference sequence). CDR3 coding DNA: TGTGCCAGCAGCCAAGAGGGTTTTTTAGGGGCAGGTAACACTGAAGCTTTCTTT. Residues: CASSQEGFLGAGNTEAFF.

V is TRBV3-1 (or the pseudogene TRBV3-2) and J is TRBJ2-1; possible D gene TRBD2, 6 bases. CDR1 LGHDT and CDR2 YNNKEL come from the germline V gene (reference sequence). This CDR3 region has 15 residues. V was trimmed by 1 base and J by 1 base, leaving 8 bases between them. The CDR3 DNA follows: TGTGCCAGCAGCCAAGGTCTAGCGTCCTACAATGAGCAGTTCTTC. Its protein product is CASSQGLASYNEQFF.

The CDR3 coding sequence is TGTGCCAGCAGTTCCACAGGGCCAGAGTACTTC. This translates into CASSSTGPEYF. The rearrangement uses TRBV6-2 or TRBV6-3 and TRBJ2-5; D possibly corresponds to TRBD1 (6 bases). CDR3 length: 11 amino acids. Germline V gene lookup returns CDR1 MNHEY and CDR2 SVGEGT. Trimming removed 4 bases at V and 12 bases at J, with 12 bases between.

Worth noting for this clone: The sample holds other DNA sequences that translate to the same CDR3. The chain couples TRBV5-1 to TRBJ2-3; D might be TRBD1 (6 bases). The CDR3 spans 14 residues. V shed 0 bases and J shed 3 bases, with 8 bases lying between them. Germline values: CDR1 SGHRS, CDR2 YFSETQ. CDR3 coding DNA: TGCGCCAGCAGCTTGGAACAGGGTACAGATACGCAGTATTTT. Protein product: CASSLEQGTDTQYF.

The V call is TRBV12-5, the J call TRBJ2-5; possible D gene TRBD2, 5 bases. V was clipped by 7 bases and J by 5 bases, with 14 bases between them. In germline, CDR1 is LGHNT, CDR2 FRNRAP. The CDR3 totals 13 residues. CDR3 region: CASAGEGVETQYF. CDR3 DNA sequence: TGTGCTAGTGCCGGAGAGGGAGTGGAGACCCAGTACTTC.

The J gene is TRBJ1-3, the V gene TRBV19, with TRBD1 matching over 8 bases. V dropped 7 bases and J dropped 0; count of bases not matched to a gene: 8. The CDR3 loop spans 16 amino acids. Germline V gene lookup returns CDR1 LNHDA and CDR2 SQIVND (reference sequence). The CDR3 sequence: CASTTTGAVSGNTIYF. The CDR3 DNA follows: TGTGCCAGTACCACGACAGGGGCCGTCTCTGGAAACACCATATATTTT.

This clone has more than one count but fewer than ten. The chain uses TRBV4-1 and TRBJ1-1; D possibly corresponds to TRBD1 (5 bases). V lost 0 bases and J 8 bases, leaving 7 bases between the germline ends. Per germline, CDR1 MGHRA and CDR2 YSYEKL. The CDR3 spans 12 residues. Written as DNA, the CDR3 is TGCGCCAGCAGCCAAGACAGGGTAGAAGCTTTCTTT. Protein product: CASSQDRVEAFF.

V usage is TRBV5-4 and J usage is TRBJ2-7, with D possibly TRBD2 on 5 matching bases. This CDR3 is built from 13 residues. Deletions cut 4 bases from V and 3 bases from J, with 11 bases between. Germline V gene lookup returns CDR1 SGHNT and CDR2 YYREEE (reference sequence). CDR3 sequence (DNA): TGTGCCAGCAGCCGCACGGGGAACTACGAGCAGTACTTC. Translation: CASSRTGNYEQYF.

The gene calls are TRBV30 and TRBJ2-3; no clear D gene. Looked up from germline, CDR1 is GTSNPN and CDR2 is SVGIG (reference sequence). V gave up 3 bases and J gave up 4 bases, with 8 bases separating them. The CDR3 is 12 residues long. This CDR3 reads CAWSPSADTQYF. For the CDR3, the DNA is TGTGCCTGGAGCCCCTCGGCAGATACGCAGTATTTT.